These 23 T cell receptor beta chains came from one sample sequenced in a study of T cell repertoires in cytomegalovirus infection (dated by TCRdb to between 2018 and 2020). The sample's treatment or condition label, in plain terms: in vitro stimulation with specific CMV peptide epitopes to enrich CMV-specific T cells. Antigen specificity for these receptors is unknown. Sequencing relied on an Illumina HiSeq 1500. TCRdb passed the public sequencing reads through fastp at Q25 and MiXCR, retaining productive beta sequences. Duplicate CDR3 protein sequences are folded into a single record with the most common DNA and genes. The sample includes 400,000 to 600,000 distinct CDR3 sequences, with about 42% observed a single time. Jointly, the top ten make up around 45% of the sample. Sequences were derived from cultured PBMCs, sampled from culture after CMV antigen stimulation. The receptors shown here come from a human donor in good health (CMV status not recorded). Some clones in this sample may be carry-over from other donors' samples.

The rearrangement joins TRBV25-1 to TRBJ1-1; maybe TRBD1 (5 bases). Germline CDR1 and CDR2: MGHDK and SYGVNS. V was clipped by 4 bases and J by 5 bases, with 11 bases between them. The CDR3 length is 13 residues. This chain's CDR3 is CASSVGGRTEAFF. CDR3 DNA sequence: TGTGCCAGCAGTGTGGGGGGGAGGACTGAAGCTTTCTTT.

This chain uses TRBV2 with TRBJ2-5; D is perhaps TRBD2 (5 bases). Germline-derived CDR1 and CDR2 are SNHLY and FYNNEI. The CDR3 totals 14 residues. Trimming took 5 bases from V and 2 from J, leaving 12 bases between them. The CDR3 spells CASSLERVQETQYF. The CDR3 nucleotides are TGTGCCAGCAGTCTGGAGAGGGTGCAAGAGACCCAGTACTTC.

The chain carries TRBV12-3 or TRBV12-4 and TRBJ2-1; 11 positions agree with TRBD2. This CDR3 comprises 14 residues. Losses at the gene ends were 5 bases for V and 9 bases for J; bases not matched to a gene: 6. This CDR3 reads CASSNSGGVVEQFF. Here the CDR3 DNA reads TGTGCCAGCAGTAATAGCGGGGGGGTCGTTGAGCAGTTCTTC.

This clonotype was observed a handful of times. The chain uses TRBV19 and TRBJ1-2; D remains unclear. V was clipped by 7 bases and J by 8 bases, with 17 bases between them. Germline V gene data show CDR1 as LNHDA and CDR2 as SQIVND (reference sequence). The length of the CDR3 is 13 residues. The chain's CDR3 is CASTSWAVSGYTF. The CDR3 DNA sequence: TGTGCCAGTACGTCGTGGGCAGTTTCCGGCTACACCTTC.

The chain couples TRBV7-6 to TRBJ2-7; TRBD2 matches at 10 bases. The germline CDR1 and CDR2 sequences are SGHVS and FNYEAQ. The CDR3 spans 16 residues. V shed 5 bases, J shed 3 bases, and the junction held 10 bases outside the gene matches. CDR3 sequence: CASSPGIAGGNYEQYF. DNA of the CDR3: TGTGCCAGCAGCCCCGGGATAGCGGGGGGTAACTACGAGCAGTACTTC.

This clonotype was observed a few times. The CDR3 DNA reads TGTGCTAGTGGTTTGGTCCTGGACGGATCGATAAGCACAGATACGCAGTATTTT. Translated, it gives CASGLVLDGSISTDTQYF. V usage is TRBV12-5 and J usage is TRBJ2-3; D not certain. The CDR3 consists of 18 residues. Trimming removed 0 bases at V and 0 bases at J, with 16 bases between. CDR1 is LGHNT, CDR2 FRNRAP, per germline.

The DNA of the CDR3 is TGTGCCAGCAGTGATCGCAGGGGGTATAATTCACCCCTCCACTTT. Protein product: CASSDRRGYNSPLHF. The genes are TRBV2 and TRBJ1-6; 7 nucleotides match TRBD1. V was pared by 3 bases and J by 4 bases, with 3 bases of the junction left unmatched. The CDR3 is made up of 15 amino acids. CDR1 is SNHLY, CDR2 FYNNEI, per germline.

V and J are TRBV7-8 and TRBJ2-1; TRBD2 matches at 10 bases. V lost 5 bases to trimming and J lost 6 bases; unmatched junction nucleotides: 7. Germline loops: CDR1 SGHVS, CDR2 FQNEAQ. The CDR3 has 15 residues. CDR3 DNA: TGTGCCAGCAGCCCAAAGCGGGGGGGTTTCAATGAGCAGTTCTTC. The encoded protein is CASSPKRGGFNEQFF.

This chain uses TRBV10-3 with TRBJ2-2, with D possibly matching TRBD2 (6 bases). The CDR3 is 14 amino acids. Trimming removed 11 bases from V and 1 base from J, with 14 bases in between. Germline V CDR1 and CDR2: ENHRY, SYGVKD. In nucleotides, the CDR3 is TGTGCCCCCACCGGGACTTTGAACACCGGGGAGCTGTTTTTT. Protein sequence: CAPTGTLNTGELFF.

This clonotype was seen repeatedly, ten times or more. The chain couples TRBV7-2 to TRBJ1-5, with D unclear. The V gene's germline CDR1 is SGHTA and CDR2 FQGNSA. There are 13 residues in the CDR3. Trimming pared 3 bases from V and 0 bases from J, leaving 3 bases between. CDR3 nucleotides: TGTGCCAGCAGCTTTGATAGCAATCAGCCCCAGCATTTT. Amino acid sequence: CASSFDSNQPQHF.

The genes are TRBV7-9 and TRBJ2-4; 8 nucleotides align to TRBD1. Losses at the gene ends were 2 bases for V and 0 bases for J; bases not matched to a gene: 6. Germline V CDR1 and CDR2: SEHNR, FQNEAQ (reference sequence). The CDR3 has 17 amino acids. CDR3 bases: TGTGCCAGCAGCTTATCGTACAGGGGGATAGCCAAAAACATTCAGTACTTC. Protein product: CASSLSYRGIAKNIQYF.

V is TRBV12-3 or TRBV12-4 and J is TRBJ2-5; 8 bases are a match to TRBD1. V gave up 2 bases and J gave up 3 bases; unmatched junction bases: 5. CDR3 size: 15 residues. Here the CDR3 reads CASSLLGQGKETQYF. The DNA for the CDR3 is TGTGCCAGCAGTTTATTAGGACAGGGAAAAGAGACCCAGTACTTC.

V and J are TRBV7-2 and TRBJ2-7; D might be TRBD1 (5 bases). There are 14 residues in the CDR3. The germline V gene encodes CDR1 SGHTA and CDR2 FQGNSA. V was trimmed by 1 base and J by 5 bases, leaving 12 bases between them. In DNA form, the CDR3 reads TGTGCCAGCAGCTTAGGTCTGGGGCTGCACGAGCAGTACTTC. Protein sequence: CASSLGLGLHEQYF. The entire variable domain, with the rest obtained from reference TRBV7-2 and TRBJ2-7, is as follows: GAGVSQSPSNKVTEKGKDVELRCDPISGHTALYWYRQSLGQGLEFLIYFQGNSAPDKSGLPSDRFSAERTGGSVSTLTIQRTQQEDSAVYLCASSLGLGLHEQYFGPGTRLTVT.

The table lists this clonotype with a few counts. V and J are TRBV7-9 and TRBJ2-2; 13 bases are a match to TRBD2. Trimming at V came to 5 bases and at J to 1 base, leaving 13 bases not matched to a gene. The CDR3 length is 20 residues. CDR1 is SEHNR, CDR2 FQNEAQ, per germline (reference sequence). The CDR3 DNA is TGTGCCAGCAGCGGAACACAACTAGCGGGAGGGCTCTGGAACACCGGGGAGCTGTTTTTT. This codes for CASSGTQLAGGLWNTGELFF.

The chain is built from TRBV5-1 and TRBJ2-1, with D tentatively TRBD2 (6 bases). V lost 4 bases and J 4 bases, leaving 15 bases between the germline ends. Per germline, CDR1 SGHRS and CDR2 YFSETQ. The CDR3 has 15 amino acids. The CDR3 DNA is TGCGCCAGCAGCACGGGGTCGGGGGTTTACAATGAGCAGTTCTTC. Protein: CASSTGSGVYNEQFF. The whole variable domain, filled in from reference TRBV5-1 and TRBJ2-1, reads KAGVTQTPRYLIKTRGQQVTLSCSPISGHRSVSWYQQTPGQGLQFLFEYFSETQRNKGNFPGRFSGRQFSNSRSEMNVSTLELGDSALYLCASSTGSGVYNEQFFGPGTRLTVL.

The rearrangement joins TRBV28 to TRBJ2-7; no reliable D call. V was shortened by 6 bases and J by 0 bases, with 18 bases between the two germline ends. The germline V gene has CDR1 MDHEN and CDR2 SYDVKM. The CDR3 is made up of 16 amino acids. The CDR3 spells CASSTPDVANSYEQYF. CDR3 coding DNA: TGTGCCAGCAGCACACCTGACGTAGCAAACTCCTACGAGCAGTACTTC. Variable domain in full (rest from reference TRBV28 and TRBJ2-7): DVKVTQSSRYLVKRTGEKVFLECVQDMDHENMFWYRQDPGLGLRLIYFSYDVKMKEKGDIPEGYSVSREKKERFSLILESASTNQTSMYLCASSTPDVANSYEQYFGPGTRLTVT.

This clonotype was detected only a few times. This rearrangement joins TRBV7-2 to TRBJ2-3; TRBD2 might be the D (6 bases). V lost 2 bases and J lost 12, with 21 bases in between. The CDR3 consists of 15 residues. Germline V gene lookup returns CDR1 SGHTA and CDR2 FQGNSA. CDR3 in DNA: TGTGCCAGCAGCTTAACACTGGGGTCGGCTAGCGAACAGTATTTT. It translates to CASSLTLGSASEQYF.

This clonotype was seen a handful of times. The chain uses TRBV7-2 and TRBJ1-3; TRBD1 aligns across 8 bases. The CDR3 covers 14 residues. The germline gives CDR1 SGHTA, CDR2 FQGNSA. Losses at the gene ends were 6 bases for V and 4 bases for J; bases not matched to a gene: 5. The CDR3 here is CASRADRGGNTIYF. For the CDR3, the DNA is TGTGCCAGCAGAGCCGACAGGGGCGGAAACACCATATATTTT.

A few counts support this clonotype. The chain joins TRBV7-2 to TRBJ2-1, with 8 bases lining up with TRBD2. The CDR3 is 15 amino acids. With 0 bases clipped from V and 10 bases from J, the junction kept 8 bases outside the gene matches. Germline V gene lookup returns CDR1 SGHTA and CDR2 FQGNSA. The CDR3: CASSLAGTSPWEQFF. DNA of the CDR3: TGTGCCAGCAGCTTAGCGGGGACTAGTCCGTGGGAGCAGTTCTTC. Together with reference TRBV7-2 and TRBJ2-1, the CDR3 gives the full variable domain: GAGVSQSPSNKVTEKGKDVELRCDPISGHTALYWYRQSLGQGLEFLIYFQGNSAPDKSGLPSDRFSAERTGGSVSTLTIQRTQQEDSAVYLCASSLAGTSPWEQFFGPGTRLTVL.

This clonotype was picked up a small number of times. The V and J genes are TRBV6-2 or TRBV6-3 and TRBJ2-2; 11 positions match TRBD2. Germline CDR1 reads MNHEY; CDR2 reads SVGEGT. The CDR3 totals 17 residues. Trimming removed 5 bases from V and 2 bases from J; junction bases left unmatched: 7. CDR3 nucleotide sequence: TGTGCCAGCAGTAAACTTAGCGGGAGGGCCAACACCGGGGAGCTGTTTTTT. Residues: CASSKLSGRANTGELFF.

This clonotype has ten or more counts. The chain is built from TRBV7-2 and TRBJ2-3; 11 bases fit TRBD2. Germline lookup yields CDR1 SGHTA and CDR2 FQGNSA. V shed 5 bases and J 4 bases; nucleotides not matched to a gene: 14. This CDR3 spans 18 amino acids. The CDR3 protein is CASSARLAGLRKADTQYF. The CDR3 nucleotides are TGTGCCAGCAGCGCCAGACTAGCGGGGTTGAGGAAGGCAGATACGCAGTATTTT.

This chain joins TRBV2 and TRBJ2-3, with D maybe TRBD2 (6 bases). Germline V gene sequence: CDR1 SNHLY, CDR2 FYNNEI. V lost 6 bases and J 4 bases, leaving 8 bases between the germline ends. This CDR3 contains 12 residues. DNA of the CDR3: TGTGCCAGCAGATCGGGGGCAGATACGCAGTATTTT. Translating it yields CASRSGADTQYF. Supplemented by reference TRBV2 and TRBJ2-3, the full variable domain reads EPEVTQTPSHQVTQMGQEVILRCVPISNHLYFYWYRQILGQKVEFLVSFYNNEISEKSEIFDDQFSVERPDGSNFTLKIRSTKLEDSAMYFCASRSGADTQYFGPGTRLTVL.

The V gene is TRBV4-2, the J gene TRBJ2-7; D gene ambiguous. V was clipped by 0 bases and J by 5 bases, with 14 bases between them. The germline V gene encodes CDR1 LGHNA and CDR2 YNFKEQ. The CDR3 contains 15 residues. As DNA, the CDR3 is TGTGCCAGCAGCCAAGAAGGGTCCCGGATCGACGAGCAGTACTTC. This codes for CASSQEGSRIDEQYF.